A single sample gave rise to the 20 T cell receptor beta chains below, sequenced in a study of T cell responses to AZD1222 COVID-19 vaccine. Profiled with immunoSEQ multiplex PCR; TCRdb holds only in-frame clones, not every one. The table lists approximately 80,000 clones, 75% to 90% of them singletons. Specimen: peripheral blood, collected on day 0 of AZD1222 vaccination. The receptors come from an adult in good health.

The V call is TRBV7-9, the J call TRBJ1-4, with D possibly matching TRBD1 (5 bases). The germline V gene encodes CDR1 SEHNR and CDR2 FQNEAQ (reference sequence). The CDR3 is 15 amino acids. The germline V and J ends were trimmed by 1 base and 7 bases, with 13 bases remaining between them. Here the CDR3 reads CASSLVGGRGEKLFF. The CDR3 DNA sequence: TGTGCCAGCAGCTTAGTAGGAGGGAGGGGTGAAAAACTGTTTTTT.

The chain joins TRBV6-6 to TRBJ2-2, with 9 positions matching TRBD1. Per the germline V gene, CDR1 is MNHNY and CDR2 is SVGAGI (reference sequence). The CDR3 is 17 amino acids. The V segment lost 5 bases and the J segment 4 bases; nucleotides outside the gene matches: 11. CDR3 residues: CASSLTPGTGSTGELFF. CDR3 nucleotides: TGTGCCAGCAGTCTTACCCCCGGGACAGGGTCCACCGGGGAGCTGTTTTTT.

As DNA, the CDR3 is TGTGCCAGCAGTTACCAGGGGGCGGATGGCTACACCTTC. Translated, it gives CASSYQGADGYTF. The gene calls are TRBV6-5 and TRBJ1-2, with 8 bases that match TRBD1. V lost 2 bases and J lost 6; bases outside the gene matches: 2. Germline CDR1 MNHEY, CDR2 SVGAGI. There are 13 residues in the CDR3.

The rearrangement links TRBV9 to TRBJ2-1; 8 nucleotides align to TRBD2. This CDR3 has 15 amino acids. V trimming: 4 bases; J trimming: 5 bases; junction bases outside the gene matches: 8. Per the germline V gene, CDR1 is SGDLS and CDR2 is YYNGEE. The CDR3 loop is CASSSPREGHNEQFF. In DNA form, the CDR3 reads TGTGCCAGCAGCTCCCCCCGGGAGGGGCACAATGAGCAGTTCTTC.

The chain uses TRBV25-1 and TRBJ1-2, with D tentatively TRBD1 (5 bases). Germline CDR1 MGHDK, CDR2 SYGVNS. CDR3 length: 14 amino acids. V was pared by 3 bases and J by 6 bases, with 14 bases between. CDR3 DNA sequence: TGTGCCAGCAGTGAGTTGGGCAGGGCCCATGGCTACACCTTC. It translates to CASSELGRAHGYTF.

This rearrangement joins TRBV5-6 to TRBJ2-1; D gene unclear. CDR3 size: 15 residues. Trimming shortened V by 0 bases and J by 0 bases, and 7 bases separated the two germline ends. Germline CDR1 is SGHDT and CDR2 is YYEEEE. The CDR3 protein is CASSLVPVSYNEQFF. CDR3 bases: TGTGCCAGCAGCTTGGTCCCGGTCTCCTACAATGAGCAGTTCTTC.

V gene TRBV6-5 combines with J gene TRBJ1-1; 7 bases line up with TRBD1. This CDR3 is built from 12 residues. Losses at the gene ends were 6 bases for V and 11 bases for J; bases not matched to a gene: 9. Per the germline V gene, CDR1 is MNHEY and CDR2 is SVGAGI. This CDR3 is CASRVPGQQAFF. CDR3 DNA: TGTGCCAGCAGGGTACCGGGACAGCAGGCTTTCTTT.

In DNA form, the CDR3 reads TGTGCCAGCTCTAGGGACAGTATCTATAATTCACCCCTCCACTTT. It encodes CASSRDSIYNSPLHF. The V call is TRBV14, the J call TRBJ1-6; 7 nucleotides align to TRBD1. V trimming: 8 bases; J trimming: 3 bases; junction bases outside the gene matches: 7. The CDR3 consists of 15 residues. The germline V gene encodes CDR1 SGHDN and CDR2 FVKESK.

The CDR3 reads CASSQVSRARMNTEAFF. The CDR3 bases are TGTGCCAGCAGCCAGGTTTCACGGGCCCGCATGAACACTGAAGCTTTCTTT. The chain combines TRBV3-1 (or the pseudogene TRBV3-2) with TRBJ1-1; D gene uncertain. The length of the CDR3 is 17 residues. Germline V gives CDR1 LGHDT, CDR2 YNNKEL (reference sequence). V lost 3 bases and J lost 0, with 17 bases in between.

This chain joins TRBV18 and TRBJ2-1; TRBD2 matches 12 bases. Germline CDR1 KGHSH, CDR2 LQKENI. The CDR3 consists of 17 residues. Trimming removed 2 bases from V and 4 bases from J; junction bases left unmatched: 6. The CDR3 spells CASSPDSSGGEYNEQFF. In DNA, the CDR3 is TGTGCCAGCTCACCAGATTCTAGCGGGGGGGAATACAATGAGCAGTTCTTC.

This clone was observed a single time. The chain is built from TRBV25-1 and TRBJ1-1; the D is unclear. CDR1 is MGHDK, CDR2 SYGVNS, per germline. Trimming pared 6 bases from V and 4 bases from J, leaving 6 bases between. This CDR3 contains 11 residues. CDR3 region: CASRMITEAFF. The CDR3 DNA follows: TGTGCCAGCAGGATGATCACTGAAGCTTTCTTT.

This sequence joins TRBV4-1 and TRBJ1-3, with D possibly TRBD1 on 5 matching bases. Germline V gene lookup returns CDR1 MGHRA and CDR2 YSYEKL. The CDR3 is made up of 15 amino acids. V gave up 4 bases and J gave up 0 bases, with 10 bases separating them. The chain's CDR3 is CASSPTESSGNTIYF. In DNA form, the CDR3 reads TGCGCCAGCAGCCCGACAGAGAGCTCTGGAAACACCATATATTTT.

The chain combines TRBV6-2 or TRBV6-3 with TRBJ1-5; D possibly corresponds to TRBD1 (6 bases). V was cut by 7 bases and J by 5 bases, with 18 bases left in between. Germline CDR1 is MNHEY and CDR2 is SVGEGT. This CDR3 contains 15 residues. The CDR3 is CASTPKGRGDQPQHF. The CDR3 coding sequence is TGTGCCAGCACCCCCAAAGGCAGGGGTGATCAGCCCCAGCATTTT.

The chain links TRBV5-6 to TRBJ1-1; the D is unclear. Germline V gene data show CDR1 as SGHDT and CDR2 as YYEEEE. V was shortened by 4 bases and J by 5 bases, with 18 bases between the two germline ends. The CDR3 has 15 amino acids. The CDR3 DNA follows: TGTGCCAGCAGCCCCGGGAGGGCGAGGAGGACTGAAGCTTTCTTT. Translating gives CASSPGRARRTEAFF.

V and J are TRBV5-6 and TRBJ1-5; 7 bases map to TRBD1. V was clipped by 4 bases and J by 16 bases; unmatched bases: 11. The CDR3 is 12 amino acids. Germline V gene lookup returns CDR1 SGHDT and CDR2 YYEEEE. The chain's CDR3 is CASSVYRGPHHF. The CDR3 DNA sequence: TGTGCCAGCAGCGTATACAGGGGCCCTCACCATTTT.

The chain uses TRBV4-1 and TRBJ2-7, with 8 positions matching TRBD1. The CDR3 length is 14 residues. V lost 5 bases and J lost 0; bases outside the gene matches: 3. Germline V gives CDR1 MGHRA, CDR2 YSYEKL. Written as DNA, the CDR3 is TGCGCCAGCAGCGCCACAGGGGGCTCCTACGAGCAGTACTTC. Its translation is CASSATGGSYEQYF.

The CDR3 is CASSDIEAFF. CDR3 sequence (DNA): TGTGCCAGTTCCGATATCGAAGCTTTCTTT. The chain joins TRBV19 to TRBJ1-1; D uncertain. V lost 8 bases and J lost 8, with 9 bases in between. There are 10 residues in the CDR3. Per the germline V gene, CDR1 is LNHDA and CDR2 is SQIVND (reference sequence).

The chain couples TRBV14 to TRBJ1-6, with unresolved D. V was trimmed by 2 bases and J by 7 bases, leaving 9 bases between them. There are 14 residues in the CDR3. Germline V lookup: CDR1 SGHDN, CDR2 FVKESK. CDR3 amino acids: CASSQLFGNSPLHF. In DNA form, the CDR3 reads TGTGCCAGCAGCCAACTCTTTGGGAATTCACCCCTCCACTTT.

The V gene is TRBV27, the J gene TRBJ2-7; 9 bases fit TRBD1. The germline CDR1 and CDR2 sequences are MNHEY and SMNVEV (reference sequence). This CDR3 has 13 amino acids. Unmatched junction bases numbered 9, after V lost 8 bases and J lost 7 bases. Written as DNA, the CDR3 is TGTGCCAGCTCCCTACAGGGGGCGAAGGAGCAGTACTTC. As protein: CASSLQGAKEQYF.

The chain joins TRBV5-1 to TRBJ2-5, with TRBD1 matching 9 bases. In germline, CDR1 is SGHRS, CDR2 YFSETQ. The length of the CDR3 is 14 residues. V lost 4 bases to trimming and J lost 2 bases; unmatched junction nucleotides: 3. The CDR3, as DNA: TGCGCCAGCAGCGTGACAGGGGGGCAAGAGACCCAGTACTTC. This encodes CASSVTGGQETQYF.